This T cell receptor beta chain was captured in a study of T cell repertoires in cytomegalovirus infection. Study background: CMV epitopes used comprised recently identified HLA-C-restricted ones and well-studied HLA-B-restricted ones. Indications came from public TCR beta signatures; they pointed to CMV infection and to a matching HLA type. Notes on the study in general: Carriers of CMV and the relevant HLA type were discriminated by public TCR beta frequency.

A single record per CDR3 protein comes from TCRdb applying MiXCR to the reads. The table includes about 280,000 distinct CDR3 sequences, 20% to 25% detected once. In its sample, this clonotype was seen a few times. The antigen remains undetermined. The CDR3 spans 14 residues. In germline, CDR1 is SGHTA, CDR2 FQGNSA. V dropped 5 bases and J dropped 9 bases, with 20 bases sitting between them. This receptor was taken from a human donor in good health (CMV status not recorded). Some clones in this sample may be carry-over from other donors' samples. J is TRBJ2-7 and V is TRBV7-2, with a possible D match to TRBD2 (5 bases). The starting material was cultured PBMCs, obtained from culture after CMV antigen stimulation. CDR3 loop: CASSPSPLRFGQYF. The CDR3 DNA reads as TGTGCCAGCAGCCCTAGCCCCCTACGGTTTGGGCAGTACTTC.